These 21 T cell receptor beta chains share one sample of origin, sequenced in a study of blood T cell repertoires in COVID-19. TCRdb's table, derived via immunoSEQ multiplex PCR, lists solely in-frame clones and lacks some. This table has around 430,000 clones, more than 70% appearing once. Sample: peripheral blood. Receptors originate from a woman aged 45-60 years with COVID-19, enrolled during active disease.

In this sample, this clone turned up a few times. V is TRBV5-1 and J is TRBJ1-2; 9 nucleotides agree with TRBD1. J was trimmed by 6 bases and V by 3 bases; bases with no gene match: 6. Germline V lookup: CDR1 SGHRS, CDR2 YFSETQ. The CDR3 has 14 amino acids. The CDR3 coding sequence is TGCGCCAGCAGCTGGGACAGGGTGAGAAATGGCTACACCTTC. It encodes CASSWDRVRNGYTF.

This clone was seen only a few times. Distinct nucleotide sequences in the sample also encode this CDR3. The rearrangement joins TRBV19 to TRBJ1-1; D is undetermined. CDR1 is LNHDA and CDR2 is SQIVND in the germline V gene (reference sequence). Trimming stripped 5 bases from V and 4 bases from J, with 17 bases between. The CDR3 is 15 residues long. CDR3 amino acids: CASSPRGGQGTEAFF. In DNA, the CDR3 is TGTGCCAGTAGTCCCCGGGGAGGGCAAGGCACTGAAGCTTTCTTT.

A few counts support this clone. This chain links TRBV6-6 with TRBJ1-5; maybe TRBD1 (5 bases). V was trimmed by 6 bases and J by 0 bases, leaving 12 bases between them. Germline V CDR1 and CDR2: MNHNY, SVGAGI (reference sequence). This CDR3 contains 15 residues. CDR3 protein: CASSPVGLSNQPQHF. DNA for the CDR3: TGTGCCAGCAGCCCCGTGGGGCTTAGCAATCAGCCCCAGCATTTT.

This sequence joins TRBV14 and TRBJ1-2; the D gene is possibly TRBD1 (6 bases). The CDR3 sequence is 14 residues long. Germline assignment: CDR1 SGHDN and CDR2 FVKESK. With 3 bases removed from V and 5 bases from J, the gap between germline ends came to 13 bases. In DNA form, the CDR3 reads TGTGCCAGCAGCCAGGCAGGGGTGAAGTATGGCTACACCTTC. Its translation is CASSQAGVKYGYTF.

The chain combines TRBV5-1 with TRBJ1-2, with no clear D. CDR3 size: 14 residues. Trimming removed 0 bases from V and 3 bases from J, with 9 bases in between. Germline assignment: CDR1 SGHRS and CDR2 YFSETQ. CDR3 coding DNA: TGCGCCAGCAGCTTGGGGGAGTTACACTATGGCTACACCTTC. This gives the protein CASSLGELHYGYTF.

This sequence joins TRBV30 and TRBJ1-5; no firm D call. The CDR3 consists of 13 residues. Deletions cut 3 bases from V and 7 bases from J, with 13 bases between. The germline V gene encodes CDR1 GTSNPN and CDR2 SVGIG (reference sequence). CDR3 sequence (DNA): TGTGCCTGGAGCTCAGGTATTGGGCAGCCCCAGCATTTT. This translates into CAWSSGIGQPQHF.

Turning to this clone: The conserved closing phenylalanine or tryptophan is absent in this CDR3, likely reflecting a read error. The DNA is omitted, as the CDR3 cannot be located on it reliably, and the CDR3 follows TCRdb's listing. The chain is built from TRBV29-1 and TRBJ1-2; TRBD1 is taken as the D call from the table, unchecked against the DNA. The CDR3 length is 12 residues, termini included. From germline, CDR1 is SQVTM and CDR2 ANQGSEA. The CDR3 loop is CSVDPPPRQGAL.

The chain has TRBV19 and TRBJ1-1, with D maybe TRBD1 (5 bases). The CDR3 has 16 residues. Trimming left V 6 bases short and J 0 bases short, with 17 bases between. Germline CDR1 LNHDA, CDR2 SQIVND (reference sequence). CDR3 sequence reads: CASSRRGGVLNTEAFF. For the CDR3, the DNA is TGTGCCAGTAGCCGCCGCGGGGGGGTATTGAACACTGAAGCTTTCTTT.

This chain uses TRBV7-9 with TRBJ1-1; TRBD1 might be the D (5 bases). The germline V gene encodes CDR1 SEHNR and CDR2 FQNEAQ (reference sequence). The V end was cut by 5 bases, the J end by 4 bases, with 8 bases between. The CDR3 is made up of 12 amino acids. The CDR3 spells CASSPDSTEAFF. The CDR3 coding sequence is TGTGCCAGCAGCCCAGACAGCACTGAAGCTTTCTTT.

The J gene is TRBJ2-7, the V gene TRBV24-1; D gene ambiguous. CDR1 and CDR2 from the germline V gene are KGHDR and SFDVKD. V was cut by 3 bases and J by 6 bases, with 5 bases left in between. The CDR3 contains 11 residues. CDR3 DNA: TGTGCCACCAGTGATCTATTCGAGCAGTACTTC. Translated, it gives CATSDLFEQYF.

V is TRBV6-1 and J is TRBJ2-7, with a possible D match to TRBD2 (6 bases). The CDR3 consists of 14 residues. CDR1 is MNHNS, CDR2 SASEGT, per germline. V dropped 3 bases and J dropped 2 bases, with 11 bases sitting between them. The CDR3 DNA follows: TGTGCCAGCAGTGAGGGCGGGGCCCCCTACGAGCAGTACTTC. It translates to CASSEGGAPYEQYF.

V is TRBV28 and J is TRBJ1-2; no clear D. V dropped 6 bases and J dropped 0 bases, with 11 bases sitting between them. CDR1 MDHEN and CDR2 SYDVKM come from the germline V gene. The length of the CDR3 is 14 residues. The CDR3 region is CASSSSTTNYGYTF. The CDR3 nucleotides read TGTGCCAGCAGCTCTAGCACTACTAACTATGGCTACACCTTC.

This chain uses TRBV19 with TRBJ1-6; TRBD1 agrees at 7 bases. The CDR3 totals 17 residues. The ends lost 1 base at V and 4 bases at J; junction bases unmatched: 7. Germline V CDR1 and CDR2: LNHDA, SQIVND (reference sequence). DNA for the CDR3: TGTGCCAGTAGTATAGTCGGGACAGCGAGTTATAATTCACCCCTCCACTTT. Protein sequence: CASSIVGTASYNSPLHF.

This rearrangement joins TRBV19 to TRBJ1-2, with 9 bases lining up with TRBD1. The V segment lost 7 bases and the J segment 5 bases; nucleotides outside the gene matches: 14. The length of the CDR3 is 16 residues. CDR1 is LNHDA, CDR2 SQIVND, per germline (reference sequence). The DNA for the CDR3 is TGTGCCAGTACCCACCGGGACAGGGAGCCTGGATATGGCTACACCTTC. It yields the protein CASTHRDREPGYGYTF.

The rearrangement links TRBV9 to TRBJ1-2; D possibly corresponds to TRBD1 (5 bases). Germline V gene lookup returns CDR1 SGDLS and CDR2 YYNGEE. The V end was cut by 3 bases, the J end by 0 bases, with 9 bases between. The CDR3 has 14 amino acids. Here the CDR3 DNA reads TGTGCCAGCAGCGCGGGCAGGGCTAACTATGGCTACACCTTC. Amino acid sequence: CASSAGRANYGYTF.

This sequence joins TRBV6-6 and TRBJ1-2, with D possibly matching TRBD1 (5 bases). The germline V and J ends were trimmed by 4 bases and 3 bases, with 12 bases remaining between them. CDR3 size: 14 residues. Looked up from germline, CDR1 is MNHNY and CDR2 is SVGAGI (reference sequence). As DNA, the CDR3 is TGTGCCAGCAGTTCCGCGACGGGGGACTATGGCTACACCTTC. Its protein is CASSSATGDYGYTF.

Concerning this clone itself: One junction end disagrees with the germline gene, perhaps due to a read error. V is TRBV30 and J is TRBJ1-2; D is ambiguous. Germline lookup yields CDR1 GTSNPN and CDR2 SVGIG (reference sequence). This CDR3 region has 10 residues. CDR3 amino acids: CAWSVGAYHF. In nucleotides, the CDR3 is TGTGCCTGGAGTGTTGGTGCCTATCACTTC.

CDR3 coding DNA: TGCGCCAGCAGCCCTACTCCGGGACAGGGGGCGACCACTGAAGCTTTCTTT. This translates into CASSPTPGQGATTEAFF. The gene calls are TRBV5-1 and TRBJ1-1; 12 bases line up with TRBD1. Germline CDR1 is SGHRS and CDR2 is YFSETQ. The V gene end was trimmed by 4 bases and the J gene end by 4 bases; junction bases not matched to a gene: 11. The CDR3 contains 17 residues.

This sequence joins TRBV11-2 and TRBJ1-1; possibly TRBD1 for D (5 bases). Germline CDR1 SGHAT, CDR2 FQNNGV. The CDR3 is made up of 14 amino acids. Trimming removed 5 bases at V and 0 bases at J, with 10 bases between. The CDR3 DNA is TGTGCCAGCAGCCTGGCAGGGTTGAACACTGAAGCTTTCTTT. This encodes CASSLAGLNTEAFF. The complete variable domain, with remaining parts taken from reference TRBV11-2 and TRBJ1-1, reads EAGVAQSPRYKIIEKRQSVAFWCNPISGHATLYWYQQILGQGPKLLIQFQNNGVVDDSQLPKDRFSAERLKGVDSTLKIQPAKLEDSAVYLCASSLAGLNTEAFFGQGTRLTVV.

The chain is built from TRBV19 and TRBJ1-3; D is uncertain. The CDR3 length is 15 residues. Germline-derived CDR1 and CDR2 are LNHDA and SQIVND (reference sequence). With 8 bases removed from V and 0 bases from J, the gap between germline ends came to 14 bases. Written as DNA, the CDR3 is TGTGCCAGTGAGAGGGTCTACTTCTCTGGAAACACCATATATTTT. Translation: CASERVYFSGNTIYF.

The chain carries TRBV10-1 and TRBJ1-1; TRBD1 matches at 10 bases. Germline CDR1 reads WNHNN; CDR2 reads SYGVQD (reference sequence). Trimming took 8 bases from V and 4 from J; bases not matched to a gene: 7. The CDR3 sequence is 14 residues long. CDR3 protein: CASPRGTGVTEAFF. The CDR3 region has the DNA TGCGCCAGCCCTCGCGGGACAGGGGTCACTGAAGCTTTCTTT.